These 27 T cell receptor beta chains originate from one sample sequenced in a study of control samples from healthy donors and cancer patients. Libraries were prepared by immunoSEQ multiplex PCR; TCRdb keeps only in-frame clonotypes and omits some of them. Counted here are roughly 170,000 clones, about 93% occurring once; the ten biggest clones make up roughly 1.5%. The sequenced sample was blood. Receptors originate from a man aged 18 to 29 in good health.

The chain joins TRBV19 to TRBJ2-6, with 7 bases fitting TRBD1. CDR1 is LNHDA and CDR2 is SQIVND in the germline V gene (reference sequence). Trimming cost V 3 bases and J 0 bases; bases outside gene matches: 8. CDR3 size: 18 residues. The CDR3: CASSIGAGTVSGANVLTF. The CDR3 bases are TGTGCCAGTAGTATTGGCGCCGGGACAGTCTCTGGGGCCAACGTCCTGACTTTC.

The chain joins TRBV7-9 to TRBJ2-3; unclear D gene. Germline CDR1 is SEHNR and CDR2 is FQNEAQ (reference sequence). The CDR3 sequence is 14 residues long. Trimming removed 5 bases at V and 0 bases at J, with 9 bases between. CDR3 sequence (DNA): TGTGCCAGCAGCCTAGGATGGAGCACAGATACGCAGTATTTT. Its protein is CASSLGWSTDTQYF.

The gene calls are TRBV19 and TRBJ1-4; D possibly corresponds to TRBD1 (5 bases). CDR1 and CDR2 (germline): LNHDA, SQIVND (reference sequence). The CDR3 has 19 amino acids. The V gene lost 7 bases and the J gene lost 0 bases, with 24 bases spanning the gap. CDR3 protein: CASNPLRGDDPTTNEKLFF. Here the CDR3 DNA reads TGTGCCAGTAACCCCCTTCGAGGGGACGATCCCACAACTAATGAAAAACTGTTTTTT.

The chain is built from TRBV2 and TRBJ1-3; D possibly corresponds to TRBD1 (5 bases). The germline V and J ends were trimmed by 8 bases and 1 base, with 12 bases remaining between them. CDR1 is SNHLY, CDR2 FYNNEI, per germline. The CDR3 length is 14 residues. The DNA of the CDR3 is TGTGCCAGCGTTGGGGCGAATTCTGGAAACACCATATATTTT. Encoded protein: CASVGANSGNTIYF.

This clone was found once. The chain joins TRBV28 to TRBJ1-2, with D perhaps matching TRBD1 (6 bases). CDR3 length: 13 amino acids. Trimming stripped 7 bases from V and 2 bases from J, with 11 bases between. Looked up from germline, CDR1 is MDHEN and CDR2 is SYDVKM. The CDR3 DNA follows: TGTGCCAGCATTGGGGACAACAACTATGGCTACACCTTC. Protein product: CASIGDNNYGYTF.

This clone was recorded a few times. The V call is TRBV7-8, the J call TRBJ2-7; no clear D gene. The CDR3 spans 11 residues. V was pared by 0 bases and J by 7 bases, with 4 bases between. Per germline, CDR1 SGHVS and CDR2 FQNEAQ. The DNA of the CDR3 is TGTGCCAGCAGCTTAGCGGAAGAGCAGTACTTC. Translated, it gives CASSLAEEQYF.

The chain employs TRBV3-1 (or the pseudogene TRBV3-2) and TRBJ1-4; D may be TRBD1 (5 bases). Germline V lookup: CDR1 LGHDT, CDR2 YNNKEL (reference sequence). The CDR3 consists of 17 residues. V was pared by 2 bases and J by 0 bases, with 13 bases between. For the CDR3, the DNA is TGTGCCAGCAGCCAATACGCAGGGTTCTCAACTAATGAAAAACTGTTTTTT. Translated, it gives CASSQYAGFSTNEKLFF.

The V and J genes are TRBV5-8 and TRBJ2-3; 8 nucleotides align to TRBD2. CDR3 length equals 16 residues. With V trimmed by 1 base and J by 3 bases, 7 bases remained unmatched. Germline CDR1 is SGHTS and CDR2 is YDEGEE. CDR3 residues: CASSLRIASGTDTQYF. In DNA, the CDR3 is TGTGCCAGCAGCTTGCGGATCGCTAGCGGGACAGATACGCAGTATTTT.

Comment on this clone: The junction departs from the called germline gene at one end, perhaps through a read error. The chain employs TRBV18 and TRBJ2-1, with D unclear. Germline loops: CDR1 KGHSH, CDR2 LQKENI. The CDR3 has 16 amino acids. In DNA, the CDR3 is TGTGCCAGCTCACCACCGGGGAAGAGCTCCCACAATGAGCAGTTCTTC. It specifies CASSPPGKSSHNEQFF.

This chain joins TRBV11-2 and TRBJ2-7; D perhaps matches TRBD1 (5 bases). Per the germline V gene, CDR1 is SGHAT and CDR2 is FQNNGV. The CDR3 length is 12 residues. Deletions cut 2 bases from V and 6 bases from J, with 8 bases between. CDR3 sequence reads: CASSLPTVEQYF. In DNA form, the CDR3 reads TGTGCCAGCAGCTTACCGACAGTCGAGCAGTACTTC.

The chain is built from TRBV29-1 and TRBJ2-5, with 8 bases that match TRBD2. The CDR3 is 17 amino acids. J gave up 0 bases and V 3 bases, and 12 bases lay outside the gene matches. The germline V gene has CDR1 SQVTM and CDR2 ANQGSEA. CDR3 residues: CSVEGVAGIFYQETQYF. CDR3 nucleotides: TGCAGCGTTGAGGGAGTAGCGGGGATATTCTACCAAGAGACCCAGTACTTC.

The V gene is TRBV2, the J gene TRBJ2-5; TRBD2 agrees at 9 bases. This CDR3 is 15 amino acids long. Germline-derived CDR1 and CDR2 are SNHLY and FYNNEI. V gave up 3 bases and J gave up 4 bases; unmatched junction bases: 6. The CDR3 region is CASSEGSGGRETQYF. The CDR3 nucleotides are TGTGCCAGCAGTGAGGGTAGCGGGGGTAGAGAGACCCAGTACTTC.

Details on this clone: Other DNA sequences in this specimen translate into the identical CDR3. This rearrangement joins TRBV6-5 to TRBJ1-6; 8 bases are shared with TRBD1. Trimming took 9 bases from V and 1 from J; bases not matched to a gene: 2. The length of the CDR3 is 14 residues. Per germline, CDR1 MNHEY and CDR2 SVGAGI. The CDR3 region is CASRTGSYNSPLHF. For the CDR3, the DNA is TGTGCCAGTAGGACAGGGTCCTATAATTCACCCCTCCACTTT.

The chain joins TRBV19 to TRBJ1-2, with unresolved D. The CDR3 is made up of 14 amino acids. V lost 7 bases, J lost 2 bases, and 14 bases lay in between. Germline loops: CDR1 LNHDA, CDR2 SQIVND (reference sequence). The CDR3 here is CASTYRGTNYGYTF. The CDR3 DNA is TGTGCCAGTACATACCGGGGTACGAACTATGGCTACACCTTC.

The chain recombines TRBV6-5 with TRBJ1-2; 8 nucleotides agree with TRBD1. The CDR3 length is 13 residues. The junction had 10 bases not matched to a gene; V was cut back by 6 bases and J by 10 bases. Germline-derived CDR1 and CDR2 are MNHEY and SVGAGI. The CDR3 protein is CASRKTGDSDYTF. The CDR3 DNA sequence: TGTGCCAGCAGGAAGACAGGGGACAGTGACTACACCTTC.

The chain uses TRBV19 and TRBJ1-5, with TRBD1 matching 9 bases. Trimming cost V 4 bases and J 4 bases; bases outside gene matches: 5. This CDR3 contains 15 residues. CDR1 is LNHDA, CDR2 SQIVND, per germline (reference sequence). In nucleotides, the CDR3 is TGTGCCAGTAGTACACGGACAGGGGTGAATCAGCCCCAGCATTTT. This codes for CASSTRTGVNQPQHF.

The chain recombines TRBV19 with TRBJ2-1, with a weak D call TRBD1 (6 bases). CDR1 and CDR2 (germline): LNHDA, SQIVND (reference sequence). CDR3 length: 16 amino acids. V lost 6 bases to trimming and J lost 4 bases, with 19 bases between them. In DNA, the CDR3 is TGTGCCAGTAGCTTAAATATGGGGGCAGGGTACAATGAGCAGTTCTTC. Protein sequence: CASSLNMGAGYNEQFF.

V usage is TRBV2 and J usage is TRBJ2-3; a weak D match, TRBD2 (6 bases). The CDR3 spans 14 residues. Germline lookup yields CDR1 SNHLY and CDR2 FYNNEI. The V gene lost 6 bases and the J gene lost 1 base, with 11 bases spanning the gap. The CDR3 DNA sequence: TGTGCCAGCAGGGCGGGGTTCCGCACAGATACGCAGTATTTT. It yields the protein CASRAGFRTDTQYF.

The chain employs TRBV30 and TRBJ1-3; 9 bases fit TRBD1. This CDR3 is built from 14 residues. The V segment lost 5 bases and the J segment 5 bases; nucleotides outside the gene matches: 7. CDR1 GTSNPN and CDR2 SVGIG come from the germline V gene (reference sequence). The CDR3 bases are TGTGCCTGGGGGACAGGGAGAGGCAGAAACACCATATATTTT. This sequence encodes CAWGTGRGRNTIYF.

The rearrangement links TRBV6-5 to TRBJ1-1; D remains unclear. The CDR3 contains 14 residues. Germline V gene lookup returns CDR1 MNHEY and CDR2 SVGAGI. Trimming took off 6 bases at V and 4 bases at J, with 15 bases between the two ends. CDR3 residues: CASSTELVSTEAFF. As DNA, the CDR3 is TGTGCCAGCAGCACCGAATTAGTAAGCACTGAAGCTTTCTTT.

CDR3 DNA: TGTGCCAGCAGCCAACTCCGACCGGGACAGGGACGAGATACGCAGTATTTT. This gives the protein CASSQLRPGQGRDTQYF. The rearrangement links TRBV14 to TRBJ2-3; 9 bases are shared with TRBD1. The CDR3 runs to 17 residues. Germline CDR1 reads SGHDN; CDR2 reads FVKESK. The V gene end was trimmed by 2 bases and the J gene end by 5 bases; junction bases not matched to a gene: 11.

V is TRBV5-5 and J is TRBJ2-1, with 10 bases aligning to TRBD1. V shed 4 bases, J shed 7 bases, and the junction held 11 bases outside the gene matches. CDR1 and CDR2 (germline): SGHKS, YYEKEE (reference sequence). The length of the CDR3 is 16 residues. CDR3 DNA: TGTGCCAGCAGCGACCGGGACAGGGGTGTCTTGAATGAGCAGTTCTTC. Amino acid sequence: CASSDRDRGVLNEQFF.

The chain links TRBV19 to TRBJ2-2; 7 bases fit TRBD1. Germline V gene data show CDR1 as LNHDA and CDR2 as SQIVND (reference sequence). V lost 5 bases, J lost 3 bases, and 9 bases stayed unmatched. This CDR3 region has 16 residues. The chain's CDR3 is CASSLRQGGDTGELFF. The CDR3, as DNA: TGTGCCAGTAGTCTACGACAGGGTGGGGACACCGGGGAGCTGTTTTTT.

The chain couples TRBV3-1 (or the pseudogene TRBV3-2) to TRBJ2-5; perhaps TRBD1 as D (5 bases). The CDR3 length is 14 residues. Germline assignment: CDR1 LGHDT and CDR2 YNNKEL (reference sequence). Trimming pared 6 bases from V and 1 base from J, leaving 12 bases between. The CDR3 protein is CASSQTTVQETQYF. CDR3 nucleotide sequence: TGTGCCAGCAGTCAAACGACAGTCCAAGAGACCCAGTACTTC.

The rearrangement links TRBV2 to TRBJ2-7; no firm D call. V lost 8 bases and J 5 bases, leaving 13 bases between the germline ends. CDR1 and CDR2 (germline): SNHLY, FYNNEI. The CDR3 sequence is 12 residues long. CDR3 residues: CASGYKGDEQYF. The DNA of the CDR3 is TGTGCCAGCGGTTACAAGGGCGACGAGCAGTACTTC.

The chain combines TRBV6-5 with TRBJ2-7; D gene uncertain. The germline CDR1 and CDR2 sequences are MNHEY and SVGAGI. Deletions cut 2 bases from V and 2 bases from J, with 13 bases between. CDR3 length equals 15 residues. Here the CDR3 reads CASSYKYPPAYEQYF. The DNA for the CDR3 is TGTGCCAGCAGTTACAAGTACCCTCCTGCCTACGAGCAGTACTTC.

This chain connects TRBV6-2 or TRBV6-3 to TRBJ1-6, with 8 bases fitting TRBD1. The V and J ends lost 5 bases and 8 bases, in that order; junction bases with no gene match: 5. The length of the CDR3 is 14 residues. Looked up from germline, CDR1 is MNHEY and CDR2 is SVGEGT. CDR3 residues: CASSPGGPDSPLHF. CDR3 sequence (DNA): TGTGCCAGCAGTCCAGGGGGCCCGGATTCACCCCTCCACTTT.